Presented here are 27 T cell receptor beta chains from one specimen sequenced in a study of shared clonotypes between healthy human individuals. Only CD45RO-negative cells positively selected for CCR7 counted as naive CD8 cells, so terminally differentiated effector memory CD45RA+ cells were excluded. TCRdb keeps only in-frame clones here, not all; method: immunoSEQ multiplex PCR. The sample holds approximately 2,200,000 clones, 90% to 95% seen once. The sequenced sample consisted of naive CD8+ T cells from PBMCs. These TCRs come from a man younger than 35 in good health. Some clones in this sample may be carry-over from other donors' samples.

V and J are TRBV9 and TRBJ1-1; no definite D call. There are 12 residues in the CDR3. V dropped 2 bases and J dropped 3 bases, with 5 bases sitting between them. The germline V gene encodes CDR1 SGDLS and CDR2 YYNGEE. The DNA for the CDR3 is TGTGCCAGCAGCGTCGGGTACACTGAAGCTTTCTTT. The encoded protein is CASSVGYTEAFF.

This clone was recorded a few times. In DNA form, the CDR3 reads TGTGCCAGCAGCCAGGGGCGCACCGGGGAGCTGTTTTTT. As protein: CASSQGRTGELFF. V usage is TRBV6-1 and J usage is TRBJ2-2, with D possibly being TRBD1 (6 bases). V lost 6 bases and J lost 4, with 9 bases in between. Germline-derived CDR1 and CDR2 are MNHNS and SASEGT. This CDR3 region has 13 residues.

Points on this clone: Other DNA sequences in the sample encode the same CDR3. This chain joins TRBV27 and TRBJ1-5, with a tentative D call TRBD1 (6 bases). This CDR3 region has 14 residues. Germline V CDR1 and CDR2: MNHEY, SMNVEV (reference sequence). V was clipped by 3 bases and J by 7 bases, with 13 bases between them. CDR3 nucleotide sequence: TGTGCCAGCAGTTTCGCGGGGGGCGGGCAGCCCCAGCATTTT. Protein product: CASSFAGGGQPQHF.

The chain employs TRBV15 and TRBJ1-5; D possibly corresponds to TRBD1 (6 bases). V lost 5 bases to trimming and J lost 4 bases, with 15 bases between them. Germline V CDR1 and CDR2: LNHNV, YYDKDF (reference sequence). The CDR3 totals 15 residues. The DNA for the CDR3 is TGTGCCACCAGCCCCTATAGGGGGAAGAATCAGCCCCAGCATTTT. Protein: CATSPYRGKNQPQHF.

The chain combines TRBV7-3 with TRBJ2-1, with 8 bases identical to TRBD2. This CDR3 contains 15 residues. Germline V lookup: CDR1 SGHTA, CDR2 FQGTGA. Trimming cost V 1 base and J 9 bases; bases outside gene matches: 8. For the CDR3, the DNA is TGTGCCAGCAGCTTAAGGGGCGGGAGGTATATTGAGCAGTTCTTC. This gives the protein CASSLRGGRYIEQFF.

This chain joins TRBV9 and TRBJ2-2; D is unresolved. Germline CDR1 reads SGDLS; CDR2 reads YYNGEE. Trimming stripped 4 bases from V and 1 base from J, with 8 bases between. This CDR3 is built from 14 residues. The CDR3 sequence is CASSRTVNTGELFF. Written as DNA, the CDR3 is TGTGCCAGCAGCCGGACGGTGAACACCGGGGAGCTGTTTTTT.

V gene TRBV4-2 combines with J gene TRBJ2-3; the D gene is possibly TRBD2 (5 bases). The CDR3 has 16 amino acids. The V gene lost 6 bases and the J gene lost 6 bases, with 22 bases spanning the gap. Germline V gene lookup returns CDR1 LGHNA and CDR2 YNFKEQ. The CDR3 region has the DNA TGTGCCAGCAGTCCAATCTCTGAGGGAACAAGGGATACGCAGTATTTT. Translation: CASSPISEGTRDTQYF.

This clone was detected once. J is TRBJ2-3 and V is TRBV11-2; D call uncertain. The CDR3 runs to 15 residues. The V gene's germline CDR1 is SGHAT and CDR2 FQNNGV. The V end was cut by 5 bases, the J end by 3 bases, with 15 bases between. CDR3 amino acids: CASSPGLTITDTQYF. CDR3 sequence (DNA): TGTGCCAGCAGCCCGGGCCTAACCATAACAGATACGCAGTATTTT.

The genes are TRBV29-1 and TRBJ2-7, with D unclear. The CDR3 spans 12 residues. Germline values: CDR1 SQVTM, CDR2 ANQGSEA. Between the trimmed V and J ends, which lost 7 bases and 2 bases, there was a span of 12 bases. The CDR3 loop reads CSASGDTYEQYF. The CDR3 nucleotides are TGCAGCGCCTCCGGAGACACCTACGAGCAGTACTTC.

This chain joins TRBV14 and TRBJ2-1, with 7 bases fitting TRBD1. The CDR3 is 15 amino acids. CDR1 and CDR2 (germline): SGHDN, FVKESK. The trim removed 5 bases at V and 3 bases at J, leaving 7 bases unmatched. CDR3 DNA: TGTGCCAGCAGCAATACAGGGGACGGCTACAATGAGCAGTTCTTC. This gives the protein CASSNTGDGYNEQFF.

This chain links TRBV7-9 with TRBJ2-7; TRBD2 might be the D (6 bases). Looked up from germline, CDR1 is SEHNR and CDR2 is FQNEAQ (reference sequence). CDR3 length: 13 amino acids. V lost 4 bases and J lost 7, with 14 bases in between. This chain's CDR3 is CASSSWDSKEQYF. As DNA, the CDR3 is TGTGCCAGCAGCTCCTGGGACTCCAAGGAGCAGTACTTC.

J is TRBJ1-2 and V is TRBV2, with TRBD1 as a possible D gene (6 bases). CDR1 SNHLY and CDR2 FYNNEI come from the germline V gene. The V end was cut by 7 bases, the J end by 8 bases, with 23 bases between. The CDR3 runs 15 residues. CDR3 protein: CASIRRQVRIGGYTF. The CDR3 bases are TGTGCCAGCATTCGAAGACAGGTGCGGATTGGGGGCTACACCTTC.

The chain links TRBV29-1 to TRBJ2-2; 8 positions match TRBD2. Germline CDR1 is SQVTM and CDR2 is ANQGSEA. There are 13 residues in the CDR3. V trimming: 7 bases; J trimming: 4 bases; junction bases outside the gene matches: 5. The CDR3 loop reads CSGTSGGTGELFF. In DNA form, the CDR3 reads TGCAGCGGAACGAGCGGGGGCACCGGGGAGCTGTTTTTT.

This sequence joins TRBV7-9 and TRBJ2-3; D remains unclear. The CDR3 spans 11 residues. Trimming stripped 11 bases from V and 7 bases from J, with 13 bases between. Germline V gives CDR1 SEHNR, CDR2 FQNEAQ (reference sequence). CDR3 in DNA: TGTGCCTCTTCCTCCAATAATACGCAGTATTTT. This translates into CASSSNNTQYF.

This chain's CDR3 is CASSTYETGEETQYF. In DNA form, the CDR3 reads TGTGCCAGCAGCACATATGAGACAGGGGAAGAGACCCAGTACTTC. This chain uses TRBV27 with TRBJ2-5, with TRBD1 matching over 8 bases. The CDR3 is 15 amino acids. V shed 6 bases, J shed 3 bases, and the junction held 9 bases outside the gene matches. Germline loops: CDR1 MNHEY, CDR2 SMNVEV (reference sequence).

V usage is TRBV6-6 and J usage is TRBJ2-5; no clear D. V was cut by 6 bases and J by 4 bases, with 21 bases left in between. The germline V gene encodes CDR1 MNHNY and CDR2 SVGAGI (reference sequence). The CDR3 covers 16 residues. The CDR3 is CASSPPASPTLETQYF. For the CDR3, the DNA is TGTGCCAGCAGCCCTCCCGCAAGTCCTACTTTAGAGACCCAGTACTTC.

This chain connects TRBV28 to TRBJ2-3, with 14 bases fitting TRBD2. V lost 3 bases and J lost 3; bases outside the gene matches: 5. CDR3 length: 17 amino acids. Germline loops: CDR1 MDHEN, CDR2 SYDVKM. CDR3 loop: CASSFPGTSGRTDTQYF. The CDR3 nucleotides read TGTGCCAGCAGTTTCCCGGGGACTAGCGGGAGAACAGATACGCAGTATTTT.

The chain couples TRBV7-9 to TRBJ1-2; the D gene is possibly TRBD1 (5 bases). This CDR3 comprises 13 residues. Trimming stripped 1 base from V and 4 bases from J, with 7 bases between. CDR1 and CDR2 (germline): SEHNR, FQNEAQ (reference sequence). The CDR3 DNA is TGTGCCAGCAGCTTAGACAGGTTCTATGGCTACACCTTC. This gives the protein CASSLDRFYGYTF.

The CDR3 DNA reads TGTGCCAGCAGTTCCCCCCTTGTCTCCGAGACCCAGTACTTC. Translating it yields CASSSPLVSETQYF. The chain links TRBV6-5 to TRBJ2-5, with D unresolved. This CDR3 is built from 14 residues. V lost 4 bases and J 5 bases, leaving 14 bases between the germline ends. Looked up from germline, CDR1 is MNHEY and CDR2 is SVGAGI.

This clone was counted once. The chain joins TRBV4-1 to TRBJ2-2; no reliable D call. CDR3 size: 15 residues. The V end was cut by 0 bases, the J end by 5 bases, with 10 bases between. CDR1 and CDR2 (germline): MGHRA, YSYEKL. The CDR3 DNA sequence: TGCGCCAGCAGCCAAGAGAATAGGATGACCGGGGAGCTGTTTTTT. Translation: CASSQENRMTGELFF.

The chain employs TRBV15 and TRBJ2-7, with TRBD2 matching 8 bases. CDR1 LNHNV and CDR2 YYDKDF come from the germline V gene (reference sequence). The CDR3 is 17 amino acids. V trimming: 3 bases; J trimming: 3 bases; junction bases outside the gene matches: 13. The CDR3 nucleotides are TGTGCCACCAGCAGCTCTGAAGGGCTAGCGGGCTACTACGAGCAGTACTTC. Translated: CATSSSEGLAGYYEQYF.

The chain employs TRBV29-1 and TRBJ1-2; 7 bases fit TRBD1. The CDR3 is 19 amino acids. The germline V gene encodes CDR1 SQVTM and CDR2 ANQGSEA. After removal of 1 base from V and 4 bases from J, the junction contained 21 bases not matched to a gene. CDR3 DNA sequence: TGCAGCGTTGAAGGGTTGGCTAGTGGGACAGCAGCATCATTCTATGGCTACACCTTC. It translates to CSVEGLASGTAASFYGYTF.

The rearrangement uses TRBV5-1 and TRBJ2-1; 9 bases match TRBD2. CDR1 and CDR2 (germline): SGHRS, YFSETQ. CDR3 length: 16 amino acids. V trimming: 7 bases; J trimming: 9 bases; junction bases outside the gene matches: 17. The CDR3 DNA reads TGCGCCAGCTGGGGGTTGCCAGCGGGAGGTGAGCGTGAGCAGTTCTTC. Amino acid sequence: CASWGLPAGGEREQFF.

The CDR3 region has the DNA TGTGCCAGCAGTCCCACATTCAATGAGCAGTTCTTC. Amino acids: CASSPTFNEQFF. The rearrangement joins TRBV27 to TRBJ2-1, with D unresolved. Trimming removed 5 bases at V and 6 bases at J, with 8 bases between. Per the germline V gene, CDR1 is MNHEY and CDR2 is SMNVEV (reference sequence). The CDR3 totals 12 residues.

The rearrangement links TRBV27 to TRBJ2-7, with D possibly TRBD2 on 7 matching bases. The germline V gene has CDR1 MNHEY and CDR2 SMNVEV (reference sequence). The CDR3 has 15 residues. Between the trimmed V and J ends, which lost 6 bases and 4 bases, there was a span of 19 bases. The CDR3 coding sequence is TGTGCCAGCAGCCCGGGGGGACATTCAATTTACGAGCAGTACTTC. Translating gives CASSPGGHSIYEQYF.

V gene TRBV27 combines with J gene TRBJ2-7, with 8 bases fitting TRBD1. Germline values: CDR1 MNHEY, CDR2 SMNVEV (reference sequence). The ends lost 5 bases at V and 2 bases at J; junction bases unmatched: 8. The CDR3 covers 15 residues. CDR3 in amino acids: CASSPISGQAYEQYF. The CDR3 region has the DNA TGTGCCAGCAGTCCGATATCGGGACAGGCCTACGAGCAGTACTTC.

This clone has more than one count but fewer than ten. This specimen includes other DNA sequences encoding the same CDR3. V is TRBV25-1 and J is TRBJ1-1, with D hard to call. Germline V gene lookup returns CDR1 MGHDK and CDR2 SYGVNS. Trimming left V 3 bases short and J 5 bases short, with 4 bases between. The CDR3 contains 11 residues. The CDR3 protein is CASSESTEAFF. In DNA form, the CDR3 reads TGTGCCAGCAGTGAGAGTACTGAAGCTTTCTTT.